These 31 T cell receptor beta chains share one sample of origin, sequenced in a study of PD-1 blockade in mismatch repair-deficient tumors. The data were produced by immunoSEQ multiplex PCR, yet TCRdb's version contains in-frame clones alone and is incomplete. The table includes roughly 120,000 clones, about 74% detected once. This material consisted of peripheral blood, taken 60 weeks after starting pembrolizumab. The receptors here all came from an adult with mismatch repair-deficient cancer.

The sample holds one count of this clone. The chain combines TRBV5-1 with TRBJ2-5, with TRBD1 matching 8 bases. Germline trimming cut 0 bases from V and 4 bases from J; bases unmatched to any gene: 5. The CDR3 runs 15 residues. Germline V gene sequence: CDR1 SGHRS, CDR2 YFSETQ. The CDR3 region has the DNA TGCGCCAGCAGCTTGGGGACAGGGAAAGGAGAGACCCAGTACTTC. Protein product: CASSLGTGKGETQYF.

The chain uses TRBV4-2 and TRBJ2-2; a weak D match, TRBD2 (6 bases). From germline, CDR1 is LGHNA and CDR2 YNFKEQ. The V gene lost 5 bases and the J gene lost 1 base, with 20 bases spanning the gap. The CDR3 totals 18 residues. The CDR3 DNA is TGTGCCAGCAGCTTGGGTGCGGGGAGCGCCAAGAACACCGGGGAGCTGTTTTTT. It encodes CASSLGAGSAKNTGELFF.

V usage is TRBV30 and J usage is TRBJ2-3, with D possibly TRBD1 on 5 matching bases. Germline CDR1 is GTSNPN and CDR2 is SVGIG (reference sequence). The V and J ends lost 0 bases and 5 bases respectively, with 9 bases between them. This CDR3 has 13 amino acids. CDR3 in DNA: TGTGCCTGGAGTGTACGAAGGGGAGATACGCAGTATTTT. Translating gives CAWSVRRGDTQYF. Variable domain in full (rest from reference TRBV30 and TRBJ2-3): SQTIHQWPATLVQPVGSPLSLECTVEGTSNPNLYWYRQAAGRGLQLLFYSVGIGQISSEVPQNLSASRPQDRQFILSSKKLLLSDSGFYLCAWSVRRGDTQYFGPGTRLTVL.

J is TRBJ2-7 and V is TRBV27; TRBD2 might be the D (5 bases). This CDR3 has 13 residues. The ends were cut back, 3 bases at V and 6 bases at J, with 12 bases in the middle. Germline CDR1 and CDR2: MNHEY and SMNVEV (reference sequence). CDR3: CASSFSGSAEQYF. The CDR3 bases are TGTGCCAGCAGTTTCTCGGGGTCCGCCGAGCAGTACTTC.

CDR3 loop: CASSPTSGRVLDTQYF. In nucleotides, the CDR3 is TGTGCCAGCAGCCCGACTAGCGGGAGGGTCCTGGATACGCAGTATTTT. This rearrangement joins TRBV27 to TRBJ2-3; 14 nucleotides match TRBD2. CDR3 length: 16 amino acids. The germline V gene has CDR1 MNHEY and CDR2 SMNVEV (reference sequence). Germline trimming cut 6 bases from V and 6 bases from J; bases unmatched to any gene: 8.

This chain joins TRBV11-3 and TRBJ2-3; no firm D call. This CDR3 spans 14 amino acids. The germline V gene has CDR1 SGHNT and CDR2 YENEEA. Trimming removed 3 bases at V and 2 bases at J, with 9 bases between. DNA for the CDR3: TGTGCCAGCAGCTTCTGGGGTGACACAGATACGCAGTATTTT. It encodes CASSFWGDTDTQYF.

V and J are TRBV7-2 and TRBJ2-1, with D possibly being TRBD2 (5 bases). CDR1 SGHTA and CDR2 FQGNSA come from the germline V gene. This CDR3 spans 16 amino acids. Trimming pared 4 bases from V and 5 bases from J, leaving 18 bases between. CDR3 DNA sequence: TGTGCCAGCAGCTCAGACCGGGGATACGGTAACAATGAGCAGTTCTTC. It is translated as CASSSDRGYGNNEQFF.

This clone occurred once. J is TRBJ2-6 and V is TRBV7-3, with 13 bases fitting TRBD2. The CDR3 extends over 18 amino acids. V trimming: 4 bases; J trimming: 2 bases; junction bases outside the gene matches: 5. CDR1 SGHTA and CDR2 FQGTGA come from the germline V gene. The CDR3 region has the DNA TGTGCCAGCAGCTCCCGGACTAGCGGGAGTACTGGGGCCAACGTCCTGACTTTC. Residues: CASSSRTSGSTGANVLTF.

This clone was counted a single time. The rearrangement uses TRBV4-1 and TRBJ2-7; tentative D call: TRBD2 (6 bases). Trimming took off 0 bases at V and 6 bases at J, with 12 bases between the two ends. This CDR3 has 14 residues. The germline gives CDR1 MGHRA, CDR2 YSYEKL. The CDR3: CASSQDSRRVEQYF. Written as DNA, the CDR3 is TGCGCCAGCAGCCAAGACTCCAGGAGGGTCGAGCAGTACTTC.

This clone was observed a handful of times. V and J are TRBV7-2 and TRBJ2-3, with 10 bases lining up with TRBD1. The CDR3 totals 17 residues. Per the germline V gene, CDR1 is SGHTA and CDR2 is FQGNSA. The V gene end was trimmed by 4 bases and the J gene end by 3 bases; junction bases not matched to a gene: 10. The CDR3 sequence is CASSSQSGTGVTDTQYF. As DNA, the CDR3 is TGTGCCAGCAGCTCCCAATCGGGGACAGGGGTTACAGATACGCAGTATTTT. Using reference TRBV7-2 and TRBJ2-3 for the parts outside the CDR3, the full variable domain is GAGVSQSPSNKVTEKGKDVELRCDPISGHTALYWYRQSLGQGLEFLIYFQGNSAPDKSGLPSDRFSAERTGGSVSTLTIQRTQQEDSAVYLCASSSQSGTGVTDTQYFGPGTRLTVL.

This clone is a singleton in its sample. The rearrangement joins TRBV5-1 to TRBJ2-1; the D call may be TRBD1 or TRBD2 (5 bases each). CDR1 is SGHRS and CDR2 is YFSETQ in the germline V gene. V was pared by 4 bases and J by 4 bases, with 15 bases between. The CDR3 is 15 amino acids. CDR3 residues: CASSARDGEYNEQFF. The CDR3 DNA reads TGCGCCAGCAGCGCCCGGGACGGAGAGTACAATGAGCAGTTCTTC.

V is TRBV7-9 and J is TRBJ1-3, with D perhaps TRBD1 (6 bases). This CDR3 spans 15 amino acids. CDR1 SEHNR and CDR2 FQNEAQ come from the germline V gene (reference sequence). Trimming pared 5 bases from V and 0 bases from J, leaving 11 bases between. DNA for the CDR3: TGTGCCAGCAGCCTAGGGACACACTCTGGAAACACCATATATTTT. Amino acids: CASSLGTHSGNTIYF.

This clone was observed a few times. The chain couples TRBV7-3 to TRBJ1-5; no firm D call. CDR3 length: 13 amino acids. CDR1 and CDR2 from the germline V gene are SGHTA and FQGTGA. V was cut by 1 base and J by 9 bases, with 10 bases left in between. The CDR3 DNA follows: TGTGCCAGCAGCTTAAACCCGGAAGGGCCCCAGCATTTT. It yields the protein CASSLNPEGPQHF.

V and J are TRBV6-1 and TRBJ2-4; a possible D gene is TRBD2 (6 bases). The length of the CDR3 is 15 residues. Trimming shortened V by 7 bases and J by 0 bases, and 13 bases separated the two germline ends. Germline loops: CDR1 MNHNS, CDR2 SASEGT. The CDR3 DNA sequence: TGTGCCAGCACCCAAGGGAGGATAGCCAAAAACATTCAGTACTTC. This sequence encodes CASTQGRIAKNIQYF.

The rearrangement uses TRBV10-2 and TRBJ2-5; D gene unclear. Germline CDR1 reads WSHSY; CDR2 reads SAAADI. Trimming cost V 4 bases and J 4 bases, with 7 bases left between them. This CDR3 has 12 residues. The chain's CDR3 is CASSGRRETQYF. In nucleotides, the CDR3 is TGCGCCAGCAGTGGACGGCGAGAGACCCAGTACTTC.

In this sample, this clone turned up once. CDR3 protein: CASSPAGGYTGELFF. In DNA, the CDR3 is TGTGCCAGCTCACCGGCGGGAGGGTACACCGGGGAGCTGTTTTTT. The rearrangement links TRBV18 to TRBJ2-2, with 9 nucleotides matching TRBD2. Germline V gene sequence: CDR1 KGHSH, CDR2 LQKENI. The V and J ends lost 3 bases and 3 bases, in that order; junction bases with no gene match: 2. The CDR3 is made up of 15 amino acids.

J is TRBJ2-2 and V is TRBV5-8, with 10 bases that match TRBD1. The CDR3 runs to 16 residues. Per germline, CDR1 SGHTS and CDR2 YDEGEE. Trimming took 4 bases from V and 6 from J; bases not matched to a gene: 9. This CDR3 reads CASSSGMTGGPGELFF. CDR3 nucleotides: TGTGCCAGCAGCAGTGGCATGACAGGGGGCCCCGGGGAGCTGTTTTTT. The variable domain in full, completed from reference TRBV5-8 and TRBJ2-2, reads EAGVTQSPTHLIKTRGQQATLRCSPISGHTSVYWYQQALGLGLQFLLWYDEGEERNRGNFPPRFSGRQFPNYSSELNVNALELEDSALYLCASSSGMTGGPGELFFGEGSRLTVL.

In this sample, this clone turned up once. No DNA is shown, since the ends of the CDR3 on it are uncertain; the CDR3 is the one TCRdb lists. CDR3 sequence: CASSQVGQGAWYF. The gene calls are TRBV4-1 and TRBJ2-7; the tabulated D call, TRBD1, remains unverified against the DNA. The CDR3 has 13 amino acids, counting both end residues. The germline gives CDR1 MGHRA, CDR2 YSYEKL.

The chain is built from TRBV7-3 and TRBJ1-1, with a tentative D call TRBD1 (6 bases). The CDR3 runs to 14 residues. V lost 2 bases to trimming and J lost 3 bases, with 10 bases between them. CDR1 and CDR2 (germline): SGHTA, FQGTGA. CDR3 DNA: TGTGCCAGCAGCTTAGAATCAGGGGACACTGAAGCTTTCTTT. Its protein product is CASSLESGDTEAFF.

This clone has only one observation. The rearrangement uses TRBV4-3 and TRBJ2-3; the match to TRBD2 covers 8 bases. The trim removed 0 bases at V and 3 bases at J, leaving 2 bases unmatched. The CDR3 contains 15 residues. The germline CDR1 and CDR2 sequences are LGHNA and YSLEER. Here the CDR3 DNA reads TGCGCCAGCAGCCAAGAGACTAGCGAGACAGATACGCAGTATTTT. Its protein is CASSQETSETDTQYF.

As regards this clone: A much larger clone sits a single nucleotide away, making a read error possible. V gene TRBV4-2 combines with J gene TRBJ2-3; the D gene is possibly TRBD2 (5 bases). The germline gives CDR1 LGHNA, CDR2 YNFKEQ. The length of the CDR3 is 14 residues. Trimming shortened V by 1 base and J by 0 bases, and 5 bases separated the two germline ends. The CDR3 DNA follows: TGTGCCAGCAGCCAAGGCGGGAGCACAGATACGCAGTATTTT. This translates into CASSQGGSTDTQYF.

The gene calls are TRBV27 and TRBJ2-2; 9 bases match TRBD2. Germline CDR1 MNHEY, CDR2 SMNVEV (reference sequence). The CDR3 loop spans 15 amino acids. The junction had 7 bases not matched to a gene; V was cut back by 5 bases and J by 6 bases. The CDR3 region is CASSPPGTSSGELFF. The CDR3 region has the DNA TGTGCCAGCAGTCCCCCCGGGACTAGCTCCGGGGAGCTGTTTTTT.

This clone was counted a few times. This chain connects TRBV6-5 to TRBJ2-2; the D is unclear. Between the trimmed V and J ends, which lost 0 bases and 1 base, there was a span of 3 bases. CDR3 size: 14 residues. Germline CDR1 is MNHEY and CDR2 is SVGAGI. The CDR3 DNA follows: TGTGCCAGCAGTTACTCGGGGAACACCGGGGAGCTGTTTTTT. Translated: CASSYSGNTGELFF.

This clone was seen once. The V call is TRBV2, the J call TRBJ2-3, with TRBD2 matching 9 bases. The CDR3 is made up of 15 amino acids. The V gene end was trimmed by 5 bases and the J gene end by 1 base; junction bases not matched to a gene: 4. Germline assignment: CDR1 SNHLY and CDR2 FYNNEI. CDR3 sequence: CASSMLAGGTDTQYF. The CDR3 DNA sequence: TGTGCCAGCAGTATGTTAGCGGGGGGCACAGATACGCAGTATTTT.

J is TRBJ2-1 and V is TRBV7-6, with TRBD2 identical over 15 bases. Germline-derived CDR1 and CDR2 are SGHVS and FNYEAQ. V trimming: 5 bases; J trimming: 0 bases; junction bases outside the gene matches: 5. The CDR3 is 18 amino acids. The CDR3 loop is CASSPGLAGGLSYNEQFF. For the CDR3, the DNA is TGTGCCAGCAGCCCGGGACTAGCGGGAGGACTCTCCTACAATGAGCAGTTCTTC.

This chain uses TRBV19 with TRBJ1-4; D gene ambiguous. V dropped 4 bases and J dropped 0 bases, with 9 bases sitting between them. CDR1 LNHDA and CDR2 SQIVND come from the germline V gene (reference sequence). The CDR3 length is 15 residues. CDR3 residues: CASSTSSATNEKLFF. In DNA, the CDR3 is TGTGCCAGTAGTACTAGCTCGGCAACTAATGAAAAACTGTTTTTT.

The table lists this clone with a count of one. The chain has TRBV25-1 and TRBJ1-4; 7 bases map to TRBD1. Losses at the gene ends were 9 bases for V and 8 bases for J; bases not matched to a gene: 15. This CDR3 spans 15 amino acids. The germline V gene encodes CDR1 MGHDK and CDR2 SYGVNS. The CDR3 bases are TGTGCCAGTAGCCGAGACCAGGGGGGCGGAGAAAAACTGTTTTTT. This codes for CASSRDQGGGEKLFF.

CDR3 sequence: CASGTEYSNQPQHF. CDR3 sequence (DNA): TGTGCCAGCGGGACGGAATATAGCAATCAGCCCCAGCATTTT. The chain recombines TRBV19 with TRBJ1-5, with D maybe TRBD1 (5 bases). CDR3 length: 14 residues. Trimming took 9 bases from V and 0 from J, leaving 12 bases between them. Germline V gene lookup returns CDR1 LNHDA and CDR2 SQIVND (reference sequence). The variable domain in full, with the rest retrieved from reference TRBV19 and TRBJ1-5, is DGGITQSPKYLFRKEGQNVTLSCEQNLNHDAMYWYRQDPGQGLRLIYYSQIVNDFQKGDIAEGYSVSREKKESFPLTVTSAQKNPTAFYLCASGTEYSNQPQHFGDGTRLSIL.

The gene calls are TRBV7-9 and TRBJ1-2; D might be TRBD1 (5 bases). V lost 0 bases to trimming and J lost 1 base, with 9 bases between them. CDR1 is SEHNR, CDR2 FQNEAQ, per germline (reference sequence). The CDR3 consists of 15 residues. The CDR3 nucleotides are TGTGCCAGCAGCTTAGCGCAGGGCGATAACTATGGCTACACCTTC. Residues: CASSLAQGDNYGYTF.

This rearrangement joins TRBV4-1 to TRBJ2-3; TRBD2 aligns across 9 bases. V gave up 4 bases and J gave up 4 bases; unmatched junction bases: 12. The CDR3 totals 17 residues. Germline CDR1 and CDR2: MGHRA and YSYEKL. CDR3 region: CASSPFFSGSSADTQYF. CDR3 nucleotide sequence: TGCGCCAGCAGCCCGTTTTTTAGCGGGAGCTCGGCAGATACGCAGTATTTT.

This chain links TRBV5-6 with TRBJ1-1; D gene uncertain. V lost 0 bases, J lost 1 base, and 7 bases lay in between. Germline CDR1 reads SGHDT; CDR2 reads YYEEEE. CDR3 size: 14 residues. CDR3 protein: CASSLADKNTEAFF. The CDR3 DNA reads TGTGCCAGCAGCTTGGCAGATAAGAACACTGAAGCTTTCTTT.